One and the same sample provided the 10 T cell receptor beta chains below, sequenced in a study of blood T cell repertoires in COVID-19. Some clones are missing from TCRdb's copy, which holds only in-frame ones; the method was immunoSEQ multiplex PCR. The sample yields about 470,000 clones, 75% to 90% seen once. Source material: PBMCs or T cells enriched from blood (not recorded which). The receptors here all came from a woman aged 18-29 years who had recovered from COVID-19.

The gene calls are TRBV3-1 (or the pseudogene TRBV3-2) and TRBJ2-1; TRBD1 is a possible D gene (5 bases). The CDR3 runs to 17 residues. CDR1 LGHDT and CDR2 YNNKEL come from the germline V gene (reference sequence). V gave up 4 bases and J gave up 5 bases, with 21 bases separating them. The chain's CDR3 is CASSRRQTAEFHNEQFF. The CDR3 DNA reads as TGTGCCAGCAGCCGACGACAGACCGCCGAATTTCACAATGAGCAGTTCTTC.

CDR3 nucleotide sequence: TGTGCCAGCAGCTTATATCGACAGGTCAGGTACTTGGGGAAATATGGCTACACCTTC. Amino acids: CASSLYRQVRYLGKYGYTF. The V and J genes are TRBV5-4 and TRBJ1-2; weak D call: TRBD1 (6 bases). V was trimmed by 2 bases and J by 5 bases, leaving 28 bases between them. Germline V lookup: CDR1 SGHNT, CDR2 YYREEE (reference sequence). CDR3 size: 19 residues.

CDR3 sequence: CASSQGQGMTEAFF. The CDR3 DNA sequence: TGTGCCAGCAGCCAAGGACAGGGGATGACTGAAGCTTTCTTT. The chain employs TRBV16 and TRBJ1-1; 9 bases agree with TRBD1. This CDR3 region has 14 residues. Germline trimming cut 2 bases from V and 5 bases from J; bases unmatched to any gene: 3. In germline, CDR1 is KGHSY, CDR2 FQNENV.

The chain couples TRBV10-2 to TRBJ2-5; no reliable D call. In germline, CDR1 is WSHSY, CDR2 SAAADI. The CDR3 has 15 amino acids. The V gene lost 7 bases and the J gene lost 1 base, with 16 bases spanning the gap. CDR3 loop: CASTFLPPGQETQYF. In DNA form, the CDR3 reads TGCGCCAGCACCTTTCTCCCCCCGGGCCAAGAGACCCAGTACTTC.

This clone showed up just once. The chain carries TRBV11-2 and TRBJ2-2; 13 bases fit TRBD2. Looked up from germline, CDR1 is SGHAT and CDR2 is FQNNGV. CDR3 length equals 18 residues. V trimming: 1 base; J trimming: 6 bases; junction bases outside the gene matches: 8. CDR3 region: CASSLAPTSGGVPGELFF. In DNA, the CDR3 is TGTGCCAGCAGCTTAGCCCCTACTAGCGGGGGGGTCCCCGGGGAGCTGTTTTTT.

The J gene is TRBJ1-4, the V gene TRBV19; TRBD1 agrees at 7 bases. Trimming took 4 bases from V and 2 from J; bases not matched to a gene: 7. The CDR3 is 16 residues long. Per germline, CDR1 LNHDA and CDR2 SQIVND (reference sequence). The CDR3 sequence is CASSRTPGQTNEKLFF. The CDR3 DNA follows: TGTGCCAGTAGTAGGACACCGGGACAGACTAATGAAAAACTGTTTTTT.

The CDR3 region has the DNA TGTGCCAGCAGCTTCGAGGGAGGCTACACCTTC. This gives the protein CASSFEGGYTF. The J gene is TRBJ1-2, the V gene TRBV5-5; D not certain. Germline V lookup: CDR1 SGHKS, CDR2 YYEKEE (reference sequence). Trimming pared 2 bases from V and 8 bases from J, leaving 7 bases between. The CDR3 totals 11 residues.

V usage is TRBV7-9 and J usage is TRBJ1-2; D might be TRBD1 (5 bases). Germline CDR1 SEHNR, CDR2 FQNEAQ (reference sequence). CDR3 size: 14 residues. Trimming removed 5 bases from V and 6 bases from J, with 16 bases in between. DNA for the CDR3: TGTGCCAGCAGCCCGATACAGGCGGTCAATGGCTACACCTTC. It yields the protein CASSPIQAVNGYTF.

The CDR3 DNA reads as TGCGCCAGTCAGGGCGGCGGGAACACTGAAGCTTTCTTT. Translation gives CASQGGGNTEAFF. The chain recombines TRBV5-1 with TRBJ1-1; weak D call: TRBD1 (5 bases). V was shortened by 8 bases and J by 1 base, with 12 bases between the two germline ends. CDR3 length: 13 residues. Germline CDR1 is SGHRS and CDR2 is YFSETQ.

As DNA, the CDR3 is TGTGCCAGCAGAAGGGGGCATGATTCACCCCTCCACTTT. It translates to CASRRGHDSPLHF. The rearrangement uses TRBV6-5 and TRBJ1-6; 7 nucleotides line up with TRBD1. Trimming took 6 bases from V and 8 from J; bases not matched to a gene: 4. The CDR3 consists of 13 residues. Germline V gives CDR1 MNHEY, CDR2 SVGAGI.